One and the same sample provided the 18 T cell receptor beta chains below, sequenced in a study of blood T cell repertoires in COVID-19. Clones were read by immunoSEQ multiplex PCR, and TCRdb kept only the in-frame ones, dropping some. The sample yields roughly 290,000 clones, 90% seen once. The sample comprised peripheral blood. The receptor set was obtained from a woman aged 25 to 39 with COVID-19, enrolled during active disease.

The chain couples TRBV6-6 to TRBJ1-2; 7 nucleotides match TRBD1. Germline-derived CDR1 and CDR2 are MNHNY and SVGAGI (reference sequence). The CDR3 is made up of 16 amino acids. Germline trimming cut 2 bases from V and 1 base from J; bases unmatched to any gene: 7. The CDR3 sequence is CASSYVRDSRNYGYTF. CDR3 in DNA: TGTGCCAGCAGTTACGTCCGGGACAGTCGTAACTATGGCTACACCTTC.

The CDR3: CASSLAWGGFTDTQYF. CDR3 nucleotides: TGTGCCAGCAGCTTAGCATGGGGGGGCTTCACAGATACGCAGTATTTT. The chain is built from TRBV7-8 and TRBJ2-3, with D possibly matching TRBD2 (7 bases). Per germline, CDR1 SGHVS and CDR2 FQNEAQ. V lost 0 bases and J lost 2, with 12 bases in between. This CDR3 has 16 residues.

The chain combines TRBV3-1 (or the pseudogene TRBV3-2) with TRBJ2-7; D is possibly TRBD2 (5 bases). This CDR3 comprises 13 residues. Trimming took off 1 base at V and 4 bases at J, with 8 bases between the two ends. CDR1 and CDR2 from the germline V gene are LGHDT and YNNKEL (reference sequence). The CDR3, as DNA: TGTGCCAGCAGCCAAGGGGAGAGTTACGAGCAGTACTTC. This sequence encodes CASSQGESYEQYF.

The chain recombines TRBV9 with TRBJ2-7; TRBD2 matches 7 bases. The CDR3 is 15 residues long. Germline V gives CDR1 SGDLS, CDR2 YYNGEE. After removal of 0 bases from V and 2 bases from J, the junction contained 5 bases not matched to a gene. The CDR3 protein is CASSVGPAGTYEQYF. For the CDR3, the DNA is TGTGCCAGCAGCGTAGGTCCAGCGGGGACCTACGAGCAGTACTTC.

The chain links TRBV10-3 to TRBJ1-3; possibly TRBD1 for D (6 bases). Germline CDR1 and CDR2: ENHRY and SYGVKD. The V end lost 0 bases, the J end lost 0 bases, and 9 bases lay between the germline ends. The length of the CDR3 is 16 residues. The CDR3 protein is CAISESGDISGNTIYF. In DNA, the CDR3 is TGTGCCATCAGTGAGTCGGGGGACATCTCTGGAAACACCATATATTTT.

This rearrangement joins TRBV5-4 to TRBJ1-2; TRBD1 matches at 7 bases. CDR3 size: 15 residues. Germline assignment: CDR1 SGHNT and CDR2 YYREEE (reference sequence). V lost 0 bases to trimming and J lost 4 bases; unmatched junction nucleotides: 6. The DNA for the CDR3 is TGTGCCAGCAGCTTGGTAGGAGGGGGCGGCTATGGCTACACCTTC. This gives the protein CASSLVGGGGYGYTF.

This chain connects TRBV2 to TRBJ2-2; TRBD2 aligns across 11 bases. Per the germline V gene, CDR1 is SNHLY and CDR2 is FYNNEI. This CDR3 contains 16 residues. Unmatched junction bases numbered 6, after V lost 2 bases and J lost 7 bases. For the CDR3, the DNA is TGTGCCAGCAGTGAAACCACTAGCGGGAGAAGCGGGGAGCTGTTTTTT. It specifies CASSETTSGRSGELFF.

Turning to this clone: Other nucleotide sequences from this sample produce the same CDR3. V is TRBV19 and J is TRBJ2-7; D not certain. Germline lookup yields CDR1 LNHDA and CDR2 SQIVND (reference sequence). This CDR3 contains 11 residues. The germline V and J ends were trimmed by 3 bases and 5 bases, with 5 bases remaining between them. DNA for the CDR3: TGTGCCAGTAGTATTCGTGACGAGCAGTACTTC. It yields the protein CASSIRDEQYF.

The V gene is TRBV27, the J gene TRBJ1-2; 7 nucleotides agree with TRBD1. V lost 2 bases and J lost 4; bases outside the gene matches: 10. The CDR3 sequence is 16 residues long. CDR1 is MNHEY and CDR2 is SMNVEV in the germline V gene (reference sequence). The CDR3 nucleotides are TGTGCCAGCAGTTTAGCGATAGGGGGCGCCGGCTATGGCTACACCTTC. Amino acid sequence: CASSLAIGGAGYGYTF.

The chain has TRBV19 and TRBJ2-7; D is undetermined. CDR1 and CDR2 from the germline V gene are LNHDA and SQIVND (reference sequence). Between the trimmed V and J ends, which lost 4 bases and 6 bases, there was a span of 7 bases. This CDR3 contains 11 residues. The CDR3 DNA reads TGTGCCAGTAGTACCTTCTCCGAGCAGTACTTC. It encodes CASSTFSEQYF.

This clone was seen only a few times. The V gene is TRBV27, the J gene TRBJ1-5, with a weak D call TRBD1 (5 bases). CDR3 length equals 14 residues. CDR1 is MNHEY and CDR2 is SMNVEV in the germline V gene (reference sequence). With 0 bases removed from V and 9 bases from J, the gap between germline ends came to 12 bases. In DNA form, the CDR3 reads TGTGCCAGCAGTTTATCCCAGGGTTTTTCGCCCCAGCATTTT. Amino acids: CASSLSQGFSPQHF.

The chain uses TRBV3-1 (or the pseudogene TRBV3-2) and TRBJ1-5; D is ambiguous. The germline V and J ends were trimmed by 1 base and 3 bases, with 10 bases remaining between them. The CDR3 runs to 15 residues. Germline V lookup: CDR1 LGHDT, CDR2 YNNKEL (reference sequence). The CDR3: CASSQVPQANQPQHF. The CDR3 coding sequence is TGTGCCAGCAGCCAAGTCCCCCAGGCCAATCAGCCCCAGCATTTT.

The gene calls are TRBV5-5 and TRBJ2-7, with 7 bases identical to TRBD1. The trim removed 4 bases at V and 2 bases at J, leaving 3 bases unmatched. From germline, CDR1 is SGHKS and CDR2 YYEKEE (reference sequence). There are 13 residues in the CDR3. The CDR3 loop is CASSRGPPYEQYF. The CDR3 DNA is TGTGCCAGCAGCAGGGGGCCCCCCTACGAGCAGTACTTC.

Details on this clone: Different DNA sequences within this sample yield the same CDR3. The chain couples TRBV20-1 to TRBJ1-2, with no clear D. The CDR3 covers 11 residues. Per germline, CDR1 DFQATT and CDR2 SNEGSKA (reference sequence). The V and J ends lost 1 base and 3 bases respectively, with 3 bases between them. The CDR3, as DNA: TGCAGTGCTAGAGGAGACTATGGCTACACCTTC. Translated, it gives CSARGDYGYTF.

This chain uses TRBV28 with TRBJ2-2, with D possibly being TRBD2 (6 bases). V was trimmed by 4 bases and J by 3 bases, leaving 27 bases between them. The CDR3 runs 20 residues. Germline CDR1 and CDR2: MDHEN and SYDVKM. In DNA form, the CDR3 reads TGTGCCAGCAGTTACCCCGCGGTGGCGGGAAACATCTGGGACACCGGGGAGCTGTTTTTT. Amino acid sequence: CASSYPAVAGNIWDTGELFF. Full variable domain (missing parts from reference TRBV28 and TRBJ2-2): DVKVTQSSRYLVKRTGEKVFLECVQDMDHENMFWYRQDPGLGLRLIYFSYDVKMKEKGDIPEGYSVSREKKERFSLILESASTNQTSMYLCASSYPAVAGNIWDTGELFFGEGSRLTVL.

The gene calls are TRBV11-2 and TRBJ1-4, with 9 bases lining up with TRBD1. Per germline, CDR1 SGHAT and CDR2 FQNNGV. V shed 2 bases, J shed 8 bases, and the junction held 9 bases outside the gene matches. This CDR3 spans 16 amino acids. CDR3 bases: TGTGCCAGCAGCTTACTTTCCGGGACAGGGAACGAAAAACTGTTTTTT. It is translated as CASSLLSGTGNEKLFF. Supplemented by reference TRBV11-2 and TRBJ1-4, the full variable domain reads EAGVAQSPRYKIIEKRQSVAFWCNPISGHATLYWYQQILGQGPKLLIQFQNNGVVDDSQLPKDRFSAERLKGVDSTLKIQPAKLEDSAVYLCASSLLSGTGNEKLFFGSGTQLSVL.

The chain links TRBV3-1 (or the pseudogene TRBV3-2) to TRBJ2-2, with 7 positions matching TRBD1. Trimming took 3 bases from V and 0 from J; bases not matched to a gene: 7. Germline CDR1 and CDR2: LGHDT and YNNKEL (reference sequence). The CDR3 covers 17 residues. CDR3 DNA: TGTGCCAGCAGCCACACGGACAGGCCTTCGAACACCGGGGAGCTGTTTTTT. Amino acids: CASSHTDRPSNTGELFF.

The chain is built from TRBV9 and TRBJ2-1; 7 bases are shared with TRBD2. The CDR3 has 15 amino acids. The germline gives CDR1 SGDLS, CDR2 YYNGEE. J lost 3 bases, V lost 4 bases, and 7 bases had no gene match. For the CDR3, the DNA is TGTGCCAGCAGCTCGGGGCTAGCGGACTACAATGAGCAGTTCTTC. It specifies CASSSGLADYNEQFF.